Described below is a single T cell receptor beta chain sequence and its context. What it binds is not known. The data were produced by immunoSEQ multiplex PCR, yet TCRdb's version contains in-frame clones alone and is incomplete. The data contain approximately 100,000 clones, around 87% of them singletons. The data belong to a study of T cell responses to AZD1222 COVID-19 vaccine. The ends were cut back, 4 bases at V and 0 bases at J, with 19 bases in the middle. Germline-derived CDR1 and CDR2 are SNHLY and FYNNEI. The CDR3 has 18 amino acids. General study findings and limits: Reportedly, nearly half of unique spike TCRs recognized epitopes outside B.1.351/B.1.1.7 mutations.

The J gene is TRBJ1-3, the V gene TRBV2; D ambiguous. The source of this sequence is an adult who received the AZD1222 COVID-19 vaccine. The sequenced sample was peripheral blood, obtained 28 days after the second AZD1222 dose. The CDR3 spells CASSVLGSGSTSGNTIYF. The CDR3 coding sequence is TGTGCCAGCAGTGTCTTAGGATCGGGCAGTACCTCTGGAAACACCATATATTTT.